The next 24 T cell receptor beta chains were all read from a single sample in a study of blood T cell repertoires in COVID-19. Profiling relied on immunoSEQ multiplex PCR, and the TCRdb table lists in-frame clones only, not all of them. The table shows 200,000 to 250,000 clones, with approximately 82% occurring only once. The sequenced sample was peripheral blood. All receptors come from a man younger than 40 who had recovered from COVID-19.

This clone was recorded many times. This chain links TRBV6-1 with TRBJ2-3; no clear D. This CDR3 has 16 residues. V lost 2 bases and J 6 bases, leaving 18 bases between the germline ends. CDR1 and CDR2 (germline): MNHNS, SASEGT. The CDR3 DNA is TGTGCCAGCAGTGAACCTGCCGCGACTTTTTCCGATACGCAGTATTTT. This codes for CASSEPAATFSDTQYF.

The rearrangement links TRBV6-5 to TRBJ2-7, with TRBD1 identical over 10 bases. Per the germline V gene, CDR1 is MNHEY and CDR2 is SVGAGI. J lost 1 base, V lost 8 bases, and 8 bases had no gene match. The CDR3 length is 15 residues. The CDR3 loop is CASWTGTGASYEQYV. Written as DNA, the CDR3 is TGTGCCAGCTGGACCGGGACAGGGGCGTCCTACGAGCAGTACGTC.

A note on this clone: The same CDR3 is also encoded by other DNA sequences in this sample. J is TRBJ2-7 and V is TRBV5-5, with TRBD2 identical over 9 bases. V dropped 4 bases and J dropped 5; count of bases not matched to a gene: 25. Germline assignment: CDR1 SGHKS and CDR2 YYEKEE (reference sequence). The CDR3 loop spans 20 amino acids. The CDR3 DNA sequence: TGTGCCAGCAGCGCAGGGGCAGGGGGGGAATTTACTAGCGGGTCCCACGAGCAGTACTTC. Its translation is CASSAGAGGEFTSGSHEQYF.

DNA for the CDR3: TGTGCCAGCAGTCAAGACATCTTCTATGGCTACACCTTC. Protein: CASSQDIFYGYTF. This chain connects TRBV2 to TRBJ1-2; D is unclear. The CDR3 totals 13 residues. Per germline, CDR1 SNHLY and CDR2 FYNNEI. The ends were cut back, 5 bases at V and 4 bases at J, with 11 bases in the middle.

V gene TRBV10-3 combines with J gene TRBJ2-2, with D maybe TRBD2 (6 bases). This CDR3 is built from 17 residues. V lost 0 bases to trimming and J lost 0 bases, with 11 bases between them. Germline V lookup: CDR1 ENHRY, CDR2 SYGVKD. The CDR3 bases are TGTGCCATCAGTGAGTCCGGAGGGTTCGCGAACACCGGGGAGCTGTTTTTT. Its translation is CAISESGGFANTGELFF.

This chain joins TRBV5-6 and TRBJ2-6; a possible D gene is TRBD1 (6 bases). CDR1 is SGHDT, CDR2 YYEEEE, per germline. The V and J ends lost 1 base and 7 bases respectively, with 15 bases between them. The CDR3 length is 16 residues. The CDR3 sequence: CASSLPQQGIANVLTF. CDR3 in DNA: TGTGCCAGCAGCTTGCCCCAACAGGGAATTGCCAACGTCCTGACTTTC.

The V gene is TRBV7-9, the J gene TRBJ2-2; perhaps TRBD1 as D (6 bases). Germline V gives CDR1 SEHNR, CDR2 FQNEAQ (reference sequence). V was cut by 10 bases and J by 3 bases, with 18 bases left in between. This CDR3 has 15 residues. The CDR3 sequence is CATERQGWYTGELFF. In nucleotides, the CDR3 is TGTGCCACAGAACGTCAGGGGTGGTACACCGGGGAGCTGTTTTTT.

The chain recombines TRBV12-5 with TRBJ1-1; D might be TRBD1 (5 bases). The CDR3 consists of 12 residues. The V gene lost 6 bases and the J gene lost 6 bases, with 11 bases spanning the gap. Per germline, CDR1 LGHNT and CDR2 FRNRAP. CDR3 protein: CASGLGEAEAFF. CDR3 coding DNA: TGTGCTAGTGGCCTAGGGGAGGCTGAAGCTTTCTTT.

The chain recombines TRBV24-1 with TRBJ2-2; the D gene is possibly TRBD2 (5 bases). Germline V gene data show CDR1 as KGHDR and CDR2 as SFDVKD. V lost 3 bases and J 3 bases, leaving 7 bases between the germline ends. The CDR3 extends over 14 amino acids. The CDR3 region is CATSDPGYTGELFF. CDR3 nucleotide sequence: TGTGCCACCAGTGATCCGGGGTACACCGGGGAGCTGTTTTTT.

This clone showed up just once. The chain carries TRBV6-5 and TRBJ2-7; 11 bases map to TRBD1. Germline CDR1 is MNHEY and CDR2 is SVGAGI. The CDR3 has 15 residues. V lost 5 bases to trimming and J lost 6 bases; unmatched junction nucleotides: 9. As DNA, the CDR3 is TGTGCCAGCAGTAAGACCGGGACAGGGGGTTTCGAGCAGTACTTC. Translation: CASSKTGTGGFEQYF.

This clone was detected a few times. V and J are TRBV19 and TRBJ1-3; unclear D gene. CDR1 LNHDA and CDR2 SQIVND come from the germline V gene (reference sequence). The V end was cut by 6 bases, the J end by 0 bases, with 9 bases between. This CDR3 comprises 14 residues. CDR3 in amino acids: CASRRASSGNTIYF. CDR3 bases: TGTGCCAGTAGGAGGGCGAGCTCTGGAAACACCATATATTTT. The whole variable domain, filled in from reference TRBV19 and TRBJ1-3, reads DGGITQSPKYLFRKEGQNVTLSCEQNLNHDAMYWYRQDPGQGLRLIYYSQIVNDFQKGDIAEGYSVSREKKESFPLTVTSAQKNPTAFYLCASRRASSGNTIYFGEGSWLTVV.

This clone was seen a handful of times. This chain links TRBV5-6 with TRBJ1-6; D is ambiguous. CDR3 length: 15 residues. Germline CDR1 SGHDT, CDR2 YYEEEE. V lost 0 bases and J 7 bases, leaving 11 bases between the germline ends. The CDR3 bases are TGTGCCAGCAGCTTGGGCACTCACCACAATTCACCCCTCCACTTT. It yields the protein CASSLGTHHNSPLHF.

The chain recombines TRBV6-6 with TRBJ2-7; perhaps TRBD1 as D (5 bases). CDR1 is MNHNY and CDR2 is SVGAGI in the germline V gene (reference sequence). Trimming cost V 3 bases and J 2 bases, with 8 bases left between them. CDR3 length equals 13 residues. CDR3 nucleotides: TGTGCCAGCAGTTATCAGGGTACCTACGAGCAGTACTTC. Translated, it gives CASSYQGTYEQYF.

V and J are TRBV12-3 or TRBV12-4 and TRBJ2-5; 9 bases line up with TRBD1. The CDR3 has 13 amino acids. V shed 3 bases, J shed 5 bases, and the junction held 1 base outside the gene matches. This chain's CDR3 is CASSFGTGETQYF. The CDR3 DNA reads TGTGCCAGCAGTTTCGGGACAGGGGAGACCCAGTACTTC.

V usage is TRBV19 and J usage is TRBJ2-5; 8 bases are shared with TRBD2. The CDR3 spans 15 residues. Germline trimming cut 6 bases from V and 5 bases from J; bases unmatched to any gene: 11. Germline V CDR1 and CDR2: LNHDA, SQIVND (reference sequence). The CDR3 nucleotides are TGTGCCAGTAGGCCCCCGGGGGGGGCCCGGGAGACCCAGTACTTC. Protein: CASRPPGGARETQYF.

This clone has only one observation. This CDR3 reads CASSTTGENEKLFF. CDR3 DNA: TGTGCCAGCAGCACCACAGGGGAGAATGAAAAACTGTTTTTT. The chain joins TRBV13 to TRBJ1-4; 7 bases align to TRBD1. CDR1 and CDR2 from the germline V gene are PRHDT and FYEKMQ (reference sequence). V lost 5 bases and J lost 5; bases outside the gene matches: 5. The CDR3 consists of 14 residues.

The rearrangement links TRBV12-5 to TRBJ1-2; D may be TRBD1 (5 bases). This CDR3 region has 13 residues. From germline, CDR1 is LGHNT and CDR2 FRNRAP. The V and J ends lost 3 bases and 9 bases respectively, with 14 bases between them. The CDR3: CASGLGGAGSYTF. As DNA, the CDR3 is TGTGCTAGTGGTTTAGGAGGGGCGGGTAGCTACACCTTC.

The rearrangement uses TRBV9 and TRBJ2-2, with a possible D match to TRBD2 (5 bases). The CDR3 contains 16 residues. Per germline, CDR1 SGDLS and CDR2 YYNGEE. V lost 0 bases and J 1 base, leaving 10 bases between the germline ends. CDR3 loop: CASSVASAGNTGELFF. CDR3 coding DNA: TGTGCCAGCAGCGTAGCTTCTGCGGGGAACACCGGGGAGCTGTTTTTT.

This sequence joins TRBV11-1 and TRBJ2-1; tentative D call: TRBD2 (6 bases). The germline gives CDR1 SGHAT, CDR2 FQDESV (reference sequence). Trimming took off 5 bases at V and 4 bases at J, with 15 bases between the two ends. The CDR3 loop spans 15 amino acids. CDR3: CASSTRIADYNEQFF. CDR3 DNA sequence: TGTGCCAGCAGCACCCGCATAGCGGATTACAATGAGCAGTTCTTC.

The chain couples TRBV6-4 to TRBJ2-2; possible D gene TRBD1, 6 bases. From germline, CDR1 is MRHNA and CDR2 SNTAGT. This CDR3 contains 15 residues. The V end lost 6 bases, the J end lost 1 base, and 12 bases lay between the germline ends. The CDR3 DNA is TGTGCCAGCAGCATCGAAGGGGGGAACACCGGGGAGCTGTTTTTT. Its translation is CASSIEGGNTGELFF.

In DNA, the CDR3 is TGTGCCAGCAGCCGCATCTCAACCGGGGAGCAGTTCTTC. This translates into CASSRISTGEQFF. The V and J genes are TRBV3-1 (or the pseudogene TRBV3-2) and TRBJ2-1; D is unresolved. V was cut by 4 bases and J by 10 bases, with 14 bases left in between. CDR1 is LGHDT and CDR2 is YNNKEL in the germline V gene (reference sequence). This CDR3 is built from 13 residues.

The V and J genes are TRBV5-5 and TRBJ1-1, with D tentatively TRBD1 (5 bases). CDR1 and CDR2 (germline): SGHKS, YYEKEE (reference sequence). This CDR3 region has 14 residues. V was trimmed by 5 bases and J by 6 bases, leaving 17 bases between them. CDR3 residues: CASSDIGVYAEAFF. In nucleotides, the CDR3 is TGTGCCAGCAGTGATATAGGGGTTTACGCTGAAGCTTTCTTT. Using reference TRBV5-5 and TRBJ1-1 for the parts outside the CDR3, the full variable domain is DAGVTQSPTHLIKTRGQQVTLRCSPISGHKSVSWYQQVLGQGPQFIFQYYEKEERGRGNFPDRFSARQFPNYSSELNVNALLLGDSALYLCASSDIGVYAEAFFGQGTRLTVV.

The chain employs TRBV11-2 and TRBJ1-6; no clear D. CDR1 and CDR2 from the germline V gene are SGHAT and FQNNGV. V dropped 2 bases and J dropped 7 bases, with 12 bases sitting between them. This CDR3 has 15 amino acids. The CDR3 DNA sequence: TGTGCCAGCAGCTTAATTGGCGGTAGCAATTCACCCCTCCACTTT. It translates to CASSLIGGSNSPLHF.

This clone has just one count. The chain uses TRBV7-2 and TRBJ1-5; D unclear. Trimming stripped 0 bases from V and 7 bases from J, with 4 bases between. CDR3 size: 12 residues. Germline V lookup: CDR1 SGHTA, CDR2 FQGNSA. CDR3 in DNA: TGTGCCAGCAGCTTAGCTCTACAGCCCCAGCATTTT. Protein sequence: CASSLALQPQHF.